Sequencing of this TCR beta chain was carried out in a study of OX40 agonist ivuxolimab in advanced cancers. About the study: Eligibility rules accepted prior anti-PD-1, anti-PD-L1 or anti-CTLA-4 therapy, and approximately 40% had some. Partial responses were observed in three patients, of whom one had hepatocellular carcinoma and two had cutaneous melanoma.

Study results and limitations: Low levels of normalized T-cell clonal expansion also appeared in some nonresponders.

Blood got drawn at baseline, again on cycle 4 day 1, and then on cycle 7 day 1. V was shortened by 5 bases and J by 4 bases, with 11 bases between the two germline ends. Germline CDR1 and CDR2: SEHNR and FQNEAQ (reference sequence). This CDR3 is built from 13 residues. Remarks on this clone: Its target is not known.

Profiling relied on immunoSEQ multiplex PCR, and the TCRdb table lists in-frame clones only, not all of them. The sample yields tens of thousands of clones, more than 75% seen once. The specimen was CD4+ or CD8+ T cells sorted from blood, collected in a trial of the OX40 agonist ivuxolimab. This chain joins TRBV7-9 and TRBJ1-2, with D perhaps TRBD1 (6 bases). The source of this sequence is an adult with an advanced solid tumor such as melanoma, head and neck, liver or kidney cancer. The CDR3 here is CASSPGTTYGYTF. The CDR3 nucleotides are TGTGCCAGCAGCCCCGGGACAACCTATGGCTACACCTTC.